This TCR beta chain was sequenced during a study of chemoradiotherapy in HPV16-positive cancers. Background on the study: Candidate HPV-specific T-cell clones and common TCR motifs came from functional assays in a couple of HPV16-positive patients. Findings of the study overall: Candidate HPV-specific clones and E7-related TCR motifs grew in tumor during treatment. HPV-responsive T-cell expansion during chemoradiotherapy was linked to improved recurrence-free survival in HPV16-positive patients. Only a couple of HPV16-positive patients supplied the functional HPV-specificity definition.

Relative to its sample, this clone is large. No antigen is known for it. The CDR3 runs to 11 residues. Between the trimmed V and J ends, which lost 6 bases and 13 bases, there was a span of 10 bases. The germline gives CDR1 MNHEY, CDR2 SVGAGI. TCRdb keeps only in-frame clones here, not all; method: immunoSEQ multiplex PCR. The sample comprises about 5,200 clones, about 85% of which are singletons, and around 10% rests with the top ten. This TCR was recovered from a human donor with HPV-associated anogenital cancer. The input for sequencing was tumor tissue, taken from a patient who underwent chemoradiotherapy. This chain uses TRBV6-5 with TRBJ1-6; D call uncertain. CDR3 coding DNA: TGTGCCAGCAGGCAACGAGGGCCCCTCCACTTT. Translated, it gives CASRQRGPLHF.